Below are 12 T cell receptor beta chains sequenced from a single sample in a study of PD-L1 blockade in urothelial cancer. Some clones are missing from TCRdb's copy, which holds only in-frame ones; the method was immunoSEQ multiplex PCR. The sample records about 81,000 clones, approximately 91% being singletons. Sample: PBMCs, taken around atezolizumab (anti-PD-L1) treatment. These receptors were obtained from a man between 60 and 75 years old with urothelial cancer.

This clone was seen just once. The V and J genes are TRBV12-5 and TRBJ2-1; 9 bases are a match to TRBD2. This CDR3 is built from 15 residues. The ends lost 5 bases at V and 8 bases at J; junction bases unmatched: 10. The germline CDR1 and CDR2 sequences are LGHNT and FRNRAP. The CDR3 here is CASGGGAGGVYEQFF. Written as DNA, the CDR3 is TGTGCTAGTGGTGGGGGAGCGGGAGGTGTCTATGAGCAGTTCTTC.

The rearrangement links TRBV15 to TRBJ2-7; tentative D call: TRBD1 (5 bases). Trimming pared 1 base from V and 6 bases from J, leaving 19 bases between. CDR1 is LNHNV and CDR2 is YYDKDF in the germline V gene (reference sequence). The CDR3 covers 16 residues. The DNA of the CDR3 is TGTGCCACCAGCAGAGCTAATAAGGGCCCTGGGGCCGAGCAGTACTTC. Translation gives CATSRANKGPGAEQYF. The complete variable domain, with remaining parts taken from reference TRBV15 and TRBJ2-7, reads DAMVIQNPRYQVTQFGKPVTLSCSQTLNHNVMYWYQQKSSQAPKLLFHYYDKDFNNEADTPDNFQSRRPNTSFCFLDIRSPGLGDTAMYLCATSRANKGPGAEQYFGPGTRLTVT.

This rearrangement joins TRBV5-6 to TRBJ2-1; maybe TRBD1 (5 bases). Germline loops: CDR1 SGHDT, CDR2 YYEEEE. The CDR3 has 11 amino acids. V was shortened by 4 bases and J by 10 bases, with 9 bases between the two germline ends. The CDR3 is CASSARTEQFF. The DNA for the CDR3 is TGTGCCAGCAGCGCTAGGACAGAGCAGTTCTTC.

This chain uses TRBV29-1 with TRBJ1-1, with 10 bases aligning to TRBD1. This CDR3 comprises 13 residues. J gave up 4 bases and V 1 base, and 0 bases lay outside the gene matches. CDR1 is SQVTM, CDR2 ANQGSEA, per germline. CDR3 sequence: CSVEGDRGTEAFF. Written as DNA, the CDR3 is TGCAGCGTTGAAGGGGACAGGGGCACTGAAGCTTTCTTT.

This clone was counted a single time. The chain carries TRBV19 and TRBJ1-2, with 9 bases that match TRBD1. Trimming at V came to 3 bases and at J to 8 bases, leaving 4 bases not matched to a gene. This CDR3 is 13 amino acids long. From germline, CDR1 is LNHDA and CDR2 SQIVND (reference sequence). CDR3 DNA: TGTGCCAGTAGTATGAGGGACAGGGACGGCTACACCTTC. Its protein is CASSMRDRDGYTF.

The chain recombines TRBV7-9 with TRBJ1-1; TRBD1 matches 7 bases. This CDR3 spans 14 amino acids. V was pared by 4 bases and J by 2 bases, with 4 bases of the junction left unmatched. Per the germline V gene, CDR1 is SEHNR and CDR2 is FQNEAQ (reference sequence). The CDR3 is CASSSGQRNTEAFF. CDR3 coding DNA: TGTGCCAGCAGCTCGGGACAGCGTAACACTGAAGCTTTCTTT.

The table lists this clone with a count of one. The gene calls are TRBV6-5 and TRBJ1-1; 7 bases fit TRBD1. The CDR3 totals 14 residues. The V and J ends lost 6 bases and 5 bases, in that order; junction bases with no gene match: 9. Per germline, CDR1 MNHEY and CDR2 SVGAGI. CDR3 nucleotide sequence: TGTGCCAGCAGATTCAGGGGGGAAAGGACTGAAGCTTTCTTT. Residues: CASRFRGERTEAFF.

The rearrangement links TRBV6-6 to TRBJ2-7, with 8 nucleotides matching TRBD2. Germline CDR1 is MNHNY and CDR2 is SVGAGI (reference sequence). V trimming: 8 bases; J trimming: 6 bases; junction bases outside the gene matches: 9. The CDR3 length is 13 residues. The CDR3: CASSLGGEGEQYF. The CDR3, as DNA: TGTGCCAGCTCCCTCGGGGGGGAGGGCGAGCAGTACTTC.

J is TRBJ2-3 and V is TRBV27; 7 nucleotides match TRBD1. V lost 6 bases, J lost 4 bases, and 10 bases stayed unmatched. This CDR3 region has 15 residues. Germline values: CDR1 MNHEY, CDR2 SMNVEV (reference sequence). Here the CDR3 reads CASSPDREHADTQYF. The CDR3 nucleotides are TGTGCCAGCAGCCCAGACAGGGAGCATGCAGATACGCAGTATTTT.

The rearrangement uses TRBV5-1 and TRBJ2-7; D is unclear. Germline loops: CDR1 SGHRS, CDR2 YFSETQ. V was shortened by 0 bases and J by 0 bases, with 7 bases between the two germline ends. There are 14 residues in the CDR3. The CDR3 nucleotides are TGCGCCAGCAGCTTGGGAGGTAGCTCCTACGAGCAGTACTTC. Encoded protein: CASSLGGSSYEQYF.

V gene TRBV7-9 combines with J gene TRBJ2-7; 10 bases agree with TRBD2. CDR1 SEHNR and CDR2 FQNEAQ come from the germline V gene (reference sequence). This CDR3 spans 14 amino acids. Losses at the gene ends were 5 bases for V and 6 bases for J; bases not matched to a gene: 7. The CDR3 sequence: CASSTGLARGEQYF. CDR3 nucleotide sequence: TGTGCCAGCAGCACGGGACTAGCGAGAGGCGAGCAGTACTTC.

The V gene is TRBV2, the J gene TRBJ2-3; 9 positions agree with TRBD2. Per germline, CDR1 SNHLY and CDR2 FYNNEI. There are 16 residues in the CDR3. V lost 3 bases and J lost 0; bases outside the gene matches: 4. In nucleotides, the CDR3 is TGTGCCAGCAGTGACGGCGGGGGGGTTAGCACAGATACGCAGTATTTT. It encodes CASSDGGGVSTDTQYF.